The rows below give T cell receptor beta chains drawn from one sample of a study of cytomegalovirus exposure and HLA in healthy donors. Profiled with immunoSEQ multiplex PCR; TCRdb holds only in-frame clones, not every one. The sample has fewer than 250,000 clones; 70% to 75% are singletons. The sequenced material came from PBMCs. The receptors derive from a man between 25 and 39 years old in good health and CMV-seropositive. Each CDR3 is given with its conserved first and last residue.

length	V	CDR3
17	TRBV28	CASSRGGQGRSGETQYF
14	TRBV9	CASSVAGGGLDYTF
15	TRBV6-5	CASNSVWTGVETQYF
14	TRBV7-9	CASTATGAYEKLFF
19	TRBV10-3	CAISGAGTSGGSPTDTQYF
14	TRBV30	CACWRAPGTDTQYF
14	TRBV9	CASSASGRGYEQYF
15	TRBV30	CAWTPLAGATDTQYF
15	TRBV9	CASSVEYRWNTEAFF
18	TRBV7-2	CASSPPQGFSSSSYEQYF
15	TRBV5-6	CASSLDLAGASEQYF
15	TRBV7-2	CASSPGGISYNEQFF
11	TRBV6-5	CASRARDTQYF
14	TRBV28	CATERRDRGPSQTF
12	TRBV29-1	CSVARDSYGYTF
15	TRBV7-9	CASSHRDRANTEAFF
17	TRBV7-9	CASSLLGADRPPYEQYF
13	TRBV4-3	CASSQGGDNEQFF
15	TRBV19	CASSIDRGPGQPQHF
15	TRBV15	CATSAPGVVKNIQYF
16	TRBV2	CASSPTTGVSTDTQYF
16	TRBV28	CASSSPTENVVYEQYF
11	TRBV30	CAWRKGQESFF
18	TRBV30	CAWSPTGRLTLMNTEAFF